A single sample gave rise to the 20 T cell receptor beta chains below, sequenced in a study of T-cell reconstitution after alpha-beta-depleted transplantation in children. The TCRbeta library was prepared with unique molecular identifiers. TCRdb analysed the PCR reads with MiXCR anew, one entry per CDR3 protein. Found here are more than 400,000 distinct CDR3 sequences, about an eighth of them singletons; the top ten hold around 13%. The sequencing used PBMCs, mostly from graft donor cells, collected 180 days after TCRalphabeta/CD19-depleted stem cell transplant. The receptors were gathered from a female patient aged 2 to 10 who had a stem cell transplant for aplastic anemia, so the T cells may come from the graft donor.

The chain combines TRBV7-9 with TRBJ2-5; 9 positions match TRBD1. Germline-derived CDR1 and CDR2 are SEHNR and FQNEAQ (reference sequence). The CDR3 is 15 amino acids. J lost 4 bases, V lost 5 bases, and 8 bases had no gene match. The chain's CDR3 is CASSVNRQGGETQYF. The CDR3 nucleotides read TGTGCCAGCAGCGTCAACCGACAGGGGGGAGAGACCCAGTACTTC.

V is TRBV5-1 and J is TRBJ2-3, with D perhaps assigned TRBD1 or TRBD2 (5 bases each). Per germline, CDR1 SGHRS and CDR2 YFSETQ. V lost 7 bases and J 2 bases, leaving 14 bases between the germline ends. The CDR3 spans 14 residues. For the CDR3, the DNA is TGCGCCAGCGGTACCCCGGGACCCACAGATACGCAGTATTTT. It yields the protein CASGTPGPTDTQYF.

The table lists this clonotype with a few counts. The chain links TRBV7-2 to TRBJ2-6; TRBD1 aligns across 8 bases. The CDR3 consists of 17 residues. Germline CDR1 SGHTA, CDR2 FQGNSA. Trimming took 4 bases from V and 0 from J; bases not matched to a gene: 5. Here the CDR3 reads CASSSRQGNSGANVLTF. The CDR3 nucleotides read TGTGCCAGCAGCTCCCGACAGGGGAACTCTGGGGCCAACGTCCTGACTTTC.

This clonotype was recorded many times. The chain links TRBV5-1 to TRBJ2-3; TRBD2 might be the D (5 bases). Between the trimmed V and J ends, which lost 0 bases and 0 bases, there was a span of 11 bases. The CDR3 contains 16 residues. Germline CDR1 reads SGHRS; CDR2 reads YFSETQ. The DNA of the CDR3 is TGCGCCAGCAGCTTGGGGCGGGCCACTAGCACAGATACGCAGTATTTT. It yields the protein CASSLGRATSTDTQYF.

In this sample, this clonotype turned up a few times. The V gene is TRBV9, the J gene TRBJ2-7; possible D gene TRBD1, 6 bases. Per the germline V gene, CDR1 is SGDLS and CDR2 is YYNGEE. The CDR3 extends over 15 amino acids. With 4 bases removed from V and 3 bases from J, the gap between germline ends came to 17 bases. The chain's CDR3 is CASSPTGTHVYEQYF. The DNA for the CDR3 is TGTGCCAGCAGCCCCACCGGGACACACGTCTACGAGCAGTACTTC.

The chain joins TRBV12-3 or TRBV12-4 to TRBJ2-5; TRBD1 matches 8 bases. The CDR3 consists of 12 residues. The V segment lost 6 bases and the J segment 7 bases; nucleotides outside the gene matches: 4. The DNA of the CDR3 is TGTGCCAGCAGCTCAGGGGGCGGGACCCAGTACTTC. Translating it yields CASSSGGGTQYF.

The chain combines TRBV7-2 with TRBJ2-1; 7 bases align to TRBD2. The CDR3 covers 15 residues. V shed 5 bases and J 5 bases; nucleotides not matched to a gene: 9. Germline V gene sequence: CDR1 SGHTA, CDR2 FQGNSA. The CDR3 DNA sequence: TGTGCCAGCAGCCCTGACGGCGGGAGCCACAATGAGCAGTTCTTC. This sequence encodes CASSPDGGSHNEQFF.

The J gene is TRBJ1-2, the V gene TRBV20-1; D unclear. The V gene's germline CDR1 is DFQATT and CDR2 SNEGSKA (reference sequence). With 6 bases removed from V and 4 bases from J, the gap between germline ends came to 30 bases. This CDR3 has 18 amino acids. The CDR3 nucleotides read TGCAGTGCGGGAAAGGGTGGGGTACCGACGCCGGTTCGCTATGGCTACACCTTC. Protein product: CSAGKGGVPTPVRYGYTF.

V gene TRBV29-1 combines with J gene TRBJ2-3, with 8 bases fitting TRBD2. The CDR3 consists of 16 residues. Trimming cost V 1 base and J 5 bases; bases outside gene matches: 11. Germline V gene lookup returns CDR1 SQVTM and CDR2 ANQGSEA. The CDR3 loop is CSVEGGAGGARDTQYF. CDR3 bases: TGCAGCGTTGAAGGTGGGGCGGGAGGAGCTAGAGATACGCAGTATTTT.

V usage is TRBV24-1 and J usage is TRBJ1-1, with D uncertain. Germline V gene data show CDR1 as KGHDR and CDR2 as SFDVKD. V was cut by 3 bases and J by 3 bases, with 7 bases left in between. The CDR3 covers 13 residues. The CDR3 region is CATSDRGHTEAFF. CDR3 bases: TGTGCCACCAGTGATCGGGGTCACACTGAAGCTTTCTTT.

The chain uses TRBV29-1 and TRBJ1-3; the match to TRBD1 covers 8 bases. Trimming cost V 5 bases and J 4 bases; bases outside gene matches: 7. CDR3 length: 14 residues. CDR1 is SQVTM, CDR2 ANQGSEA, per germline. The CDR3: CSVWVRGQGNTIYF. The CDR3 bases are TGCAGCGTTTGGGTCAGGGGGCAAGGAAACACCATATATTTT.

This clonotype was seen more than once but under ten times. The chain is built from TRBV18 and TRBJ1-5; D is perhaps TRBD1 (5 bases). The CDR3 totals 13 residues. CDR1 and CDR2 (germline): KGHSH, LQKENI. V was cut by 6 bases and J by 9 bases, with 15 bases left in between. The CDR3 nucleotides are TGTGCCAGCTCCGGACGGTCCACAGGGCCCCAGCATTTT. As protein: CASSGRSTGPQHF.

The chain links TRBV2 to TRBJ2-2, with D possibly TRBD2 on 5 matching bases. This CDR3 comprises 17 residues. Germline assignment: CDR1 SNHLY and CDR2 FYNNEI. V shed 6 bases and J shed 0 bases, with 17 bases lying between them. CDR3: CASRWPNAGANTGELFF. The CDR3 region has the DNA TGTGCCAGCAGGTGGCCTAACGCGGGCGCGAACACCGGGGAGCTGTTTTTT.

The J gene is TRBJ2-5, the V gene TRBV11-2; D unresolved. Germline loops: CDR1 SGHAT, CDR2 FQNNGV. The V and J ends lost 2 bases and 3 bases respectively, with 7 bases between them. This CDR3 region has 13 residues. The CDR3 DNA is TGTGCCAGCAGCTTACGTTTGGAAGAGACCCAGTACTTC. Amino acid sequence: CASSLRLEETQYF.

This clonotype was counted only a few times. The chain joins TRBV10-3 to TRBJ2-3; 12 bases map to TRBD2. The CDR3 covers 15 residues. Trimming at V came to 6 bases and at J to 2 bases, leaving 3 bases not matched to a gene. Germline V gives CDR1 ENHRY, CDR2 SYGVKD. CDR3 loop: CAIRGLAGITDTQYF. In DNA form, the CDR3 reads TGTGCCATCAGAGGACTAGCGGGAATCACAGATACGCAGTATTTT.

This clonotype was seen repeatedly, ten times or more. This rearrangement joins TRBV7-9 to TRBJ2-7, with TRBD2 matching 7 bases. From germline, CDR1 is SEHNR and CDR2 FQNEAQ (reference sequence). The CDR3 extends over 11 amino acids. Unmatched junction bases numbered 2, after V lost 8 bases and J lost 4 bases. The CDR3 spells CASAGVYEQYF. The CDR3 bases are TGTGCCAGCGCGGGAGTATACGAGCAGTACTTC. Full variable domain (remainder filled in from reference TRBV7-9 and TRBJ2-7): DTGVSQNPRHKITKRGQNVTFRCDPISEHNRLYWYRQTLGQGPEFLTYFQNEAQLEKSRLLSDRFSAERPKGSFSTLEIQRTEQGDSAMYLCASAGVYEQYFGPGTRLTVT.

This clonotype was seen only a few times. The genes are TRBV5-1 and TRBJ1-1; 7 nucleotides agree with TRBD1. Trimming at V came to 4 bases and at J to 0 bases, leaving 6 bases not matched to a gene. CDR1 is SGHRS and CDR2 is YFSETQ in the germline V gene. CDR3 size: 15 residues. The CDR3 bases are TGCGCCAGCAGCCACGGACAGGTTTTGAACACTGAAGCTTTCTTT. Its translation: CASSHGQVLNTEAFF.

V and J are TRBV5-1 and TRBJ1-1; no clear D. Trimming took off 4 bases at V and 3 bases at J, with 16 bases between the two ends. This CDR3 spans 15 amino acids. CDR1 is SGHRS and CDR2 is YFSETQ in the germline V gene. The CDR3 DNA follows: TGCGCCAGCAGCCGGGATCCGGGTCCGGACACTGAAGCTTTCTTT. Translating it yields CASSRDPGPDTEAFF.

Ten or more counts support this clonotype. This chain joins TRBV28 and TRBJ1-1; D ambiguous. Germline CDR1 is MDHEN and CDR2 is SYDVKM. V gave up 5 bases and J gave up 0 bases, with 7 bases separating them. This CDR3 contains 13 residues. The CDR3 region is CASSRRMNTEAFF. CDR3 coding DNA: TGTGCCAGCAGTCGGAGGATGAACACTGAAGCTTTCTTT.

The chain recombines TRBV9 with TRBJ2-1; the match to TRBD2 covers 14 bases. Germline V gene sequence: CDR1 SGDLS, CDR2 YYNGEE. J lost 10 bases, V lost 0 bases, and 6 bases had no gene match. The CDR3 covers 16 residues. The CDR3 protein is CASSVAGLAGGREQFF. DNA for the CDR3: TGTGCCAGCAGCGTAGCAGGACTAGCGGGAGGACGGGAGCAGTTCTTC.